The 2 T cell receptor beta chains given below trace back to one sample, sequenced in a study of blood T cell repertoires in COVID-19. Method: immunoSEQ multiplex PCR; TCRdb's copy keeps in-frame clones and lacks some. The top ten clones hold roughly 0.87% of a sample with a few hundred thousand clones, approximately 85% of them seen once. Sequencing used peripheral blood. The receptors shown here come from a human donor with COVID-19, enrolled during active disease. The donor label of this sample is uncertain.

This sequence joins TRBV29-1 and TRBJ1-6, with 7 nucleotides matching TRBD1. The CDR3 loop spans 13 amino acids. Germline loops: CDR1 SQVTM, CDR2 ANQGSEA. Germline trimming cut 4 bases from V and 9 bases from J; bases unmatched to any gene: 6. Here the CDR3 DNA reads TGCAGCGTTGGGCAGGGGGTTGGTTCACCCCTCCACTTT. It yields the protein CSVGQGVGSPLHF.

CDR3 loop: CASSPIRPGSYTGELFF. CDR3 nucleotides: TGTGCCAGCAGCCCAATCAGACCGGGATCCTACACCGGGGAGCTGTTTTTT. The chain carries TRBV7-8 and TRBJ2-2; weak D call: TRBD2 (5 bases). Trimming removed 5 bases from V and 3 bases from J, with 19 bases in between. The CDR3 consists of 17 residues. Germline V gene lookup returns CDR1 SGHVS and CDR2 FQNEAQ.